This TCR beta chain was sequenced for a study of monozygotic twins with inflammatory bowel disease. Study-wide findings and caveats: In the analysis, different T cell subtypes could not be told apart.

TCRdb processed the 5' RACE reads again and assigns one entry to each CDR3 protein, with no DNA. This sample's table has tens of thousands of distinct CDR3 sequences. The CDR3 has 15 amino acids. The germline V gene encodes CDR1 MGHRA and CDR2 YSYEKL. As regards this clonotype: Its target is unknown.

The rearrangement links TRBV4-1 to TRBJ1-5; as DNA is missing, the TRBD1 call by TCRdb cannot be tested. This receptor was taken from a human donor with ulcerative colitis or Crohn's disease, or a healthy co-twin of an affected twin (not recorded which). The sequenced sample consisted of blood. The CDR3 spells CASSQGGQYNQPQHF.